A selection of T cell receptor beta chains follows, all from one sample in a study of T cell responses to AZD1222 COVID-19 vaccine. Profiled with immunoSEQ multiplex PCR; TCRdb holds only in-frame clones, not every one. The sample comprises roughly 130,000 clones, 90% to 95% of which are singletons, and less than 2% rests with the top ten. Sequencing used peripheral blood, obtained on day 0 of AZD1222 vaccination. These receptor sequences come from an adult in good health. Each CDR3 is given with its conserved first and last residue. A D gene is named only where the DNA matches it firmly. Clone sizes are given selectively: once, few, many, or a class where the clone is expanded.

j_call: TRBJ1-5
clone_size: NA
v_call: TRBV30
d_call: TRBD1
cdr3_aa: CAWSSGTGDQPQHF
cdr3_nt: TGTGCCTGGAGTTCCGGGACAGGGGATCAGCCCCAGCATTTT

j_call: TRBJ2-1
clone_size: NA
v_call: TRBV6-4
d_call: TRBD2
cdr3_aa: CASSDSTSGSNEQFF
cdr3_nt: TGTGCCAGCAGTGACTCGACTAGCGGGAGCAATGAGCAGTTCTTC

j_call: TRBJ2-2
clone_size: NA
v_call: TRBV7-6
d_call: NA
cdr3_aa: CASSLFQIPGELFF
cdr3_nt: TGTGCCAGCAGCTTATTCCAGATACCAGGGGAGCTGTTTTTT

j_call: TRBJ1-6
clone_size: NA
v_call: TRBV5-4
d_call: NA
cdr3_aa: CASSTNRMGNSPLHF
cdr3_nt: TGTGCCAGCAGCACCAACAGGATGGGGAATTCACCCCTCCACTTT

j_call: TRBJ2-5
clone_size: NA
v_call: TRBV12-3/TRBV12-4
d_call: NA
cdr3_aa: CASSFPLEETQYF
cdr3_nt: TGTGCCAGCAGTTTCCCTTTGGAAGAGACCCAGTACTTC

j_call: TRBJ1-2
clone_size: NA
v_call: TRBV10-3
d_call: NA
cdr3_aa: CATNGDLDGYTF
cdr3_nt: TGTGCCACGAACGGGGACCTAGATGGCTACACCTTC

j_call: TRBJ1-5
clone_size: few
v_call: TRBV6-6
d_call: NA
cdr3_aa: CASSPTDRYYQPQHF
cdr3_nt: TGTGCCAGCAGTCCAACCGACAGATACTATCAGCCCCAGCATTTT

j_call: TRBJ2-2
clone_size: once
v_call: TRBV9
d_call: NA
cdr3_aa: CASSVDYTNTGELFF
cdr3_nt: TGTGCCAGCAGCGTAGACTACACGAACACCGGGGAGCTGTTTTTT

j_call: TRBJ2-3
clone_size: few
v_call: TRBV5-4
d_call: NA
cdr3_aa: CASREGSTDTQYF
cdr3_nt: TGTGCCAGCAGGGAGGGGAGCACAGATACGCAGTATTTT

j_call: TRBJ2-5
clone_size: NA
v_call: TRBV11-2
d_call: NA
cdr3_aa: CASSPQRETQYF
cdr3_nt: TGTGCCAGCAGCCCCCAGCGGGAGACCCAGTACTTC

j_call: TRBJ1-1
clone_size: NA
v_call: TRBV28
d_call: NA
cdr3_aa: CASTFIRGRTEAFF
cdr3_nt: TGTGCCAGCACCTTTATCAGGGGAAGGACTGAAGCTTTCTTT

j_call: TRBJ1-1
clone_size: NA
v_call: TRBV18
d_call: TRBD1
cdr3_aa: CASSPPGQGVSFF
cdr3_nt: TGTGCCAGCTCACCGCCGGGACAGGGGGTGTCTTTCTTT

j_call: TRBJ1-2
clone_size: few
v_call: TRBV30
d_call: TRBD1
cdr3_aa: CAWTSGQGTYGYTF
cdr3_nt: TGTGCCTGGACGTCGGGACAGGGGACCTATGGCTACACCTTC

j_call: TRBJ2-7
clone_size: NA
v_call: TRBV28
d_call: TRBD1
cdr3_aa: CASSLPGQGAREQYF
cdr3_nt: TGTGCCAGCAGTCTCCCGGGACAGGGGGCGAGGGAGCAGTACTTC

j_call: TRBJ2-2
clone_size: NA
v_call: TRBV9
d_call: TRBD2
cdr3_aa: CASSVLAGGNTGELFF
cdr3_nt: TGTGCCAGCAGCGTCCTAGCGGGGGGAAATACCGGGGAGCTGTTTTTT

j_call: TRBJ1-2
clone_size: NA
v_call: TRBV19
d_call: NA
cdr3_aa: CASTPGQNYGYTF
cdr3_nt: TGTGCCAGTACTCCCGGACAGAACTATGGCTACACCTTC

j_call: TRBJ2-7
clone_size: once
v_call: TRBV5-1
d_call: NA
cdr3_aa: CASSLAAGDPEQYF
cdr3_nt: TGCGCCAGCAGCTTGGCCGCAGGGGACCCCGAGCAGTACTTC

j_call: TRBJ1-5
clone_size: NA
v_call: TRBV30
d_call: NA
cdr3_aa: CAWSPREGLNSNQPQHF
cdr3_nt: TGTGCCTGGAGCCCGCGGGAAGGTCTTAATAGCAATCAGCCCCAGCATTTT

j_call: TRBJ2-6
clone_size: NA
v_call: TRBV12-5
d_call: NA
cdr3_aa: CASGLGLLSSGANVLTF
cdr3_nt: TGTGCTAGTGGCCTGGGACTCCTTAGCTCTGGGGCCAACGTCCTGACTTTC

j_call: TRBJ1-1
clone_size: NA
v_call: TRBV27
d_call: NA
cdr3_aa: CASSSPLGAEAFF
cdr3_nt: TGTGCCAGCAGTTCCCCCCTGGGGGCTGAAGCTTTCTTT

j_call: TRBJ2-1
clone_size: NA
v_call: TRBV2
d_call: TRBD1
cdr3_aa: CASRWTGGMNEQFF
cdr3_nt: TGTGCCAGCAGGTGGACAGGGGGCATGAATGAGCAGTTCTTC

j_call: TRBJ1-1
clone_size: NA
v_call: TRBV5-1
d_call: NA
cdr3_aa: CASSLGTDTKNTEAFF
cdr3_nt: TGCGCCAGCAGCTTGGGGACGGACACAAAGAACACTGAAGCTTTCTTT

j_call: TRBJ1-2
clone_size: NA
v_call: TRBV3-1/TRBV3-2
d_call: NA
cdr3_aa: CASSRGRTLSGYTF
cdr3_nt: TGTGCCAGCAGCCGGGGACGGACCCTTTCCGGCTACACCTTC

j_call: TRBJ2-1
clone_size: NA
v_call: TRBV12-3/TRBV12-4
d_call: NA
cdr3_aa: CASSPPLVEQFF
cdr3_nt: TGTGCCAGCAGCCCGCCCCTCGTCGAGCAGTTCTTC

j_call: TRBJ2-1
clone_size: NA
v_call: TRBV11-3
d_call: NA
cdr3_aa: CASSPDSDEQFF
cdr3_nt: TGTGCCAGCAGCCCAGATAGCGATGAGCAGTTCTTC

j_call: TRBJ1-4
clone_size: few
v_call: TRBV19
d_call: TRBD1
cdr3_aa: CASSVHPGTGNEKLFF
cdr3_nt: TGTGCCAGTAGTGTTCACCCCGGGACAGGAAATGAAAAACTGTTTTTT

j_call: TRBJ1-2
clone_size: NA
v_call: TRBV6-5
d_call: NA
cdr3_aa: CASSYSNYGYTF
cdr3_nt: TGTGCCAGCAGTTACAGCAACTATGGCTACACCTTC

j_call: TRBJ2-5
clone_size: NA
v_call: TRBV29-1
d_call: NA
cdr3_aa: CSVAGVPGGGEETQYF
cdr3_nt: TGCAGCGTTGCTGGAGTCCCTGGGGGCGGGGAAGAGACCCAGTACTTC

j_call: TRBJ1-2
clone_size: NA
v_call: TRBV27
d_call: TRBD1
cdr3_aa: CASHKTGGHYGYTF
cdr3_nt: TGTGCCAGCCATAAAACAGGGGGCCACTATGGCTACACCTTC

j_call: TRBJ2-1
clone_size: NA
v_call: TRBV27
d_call: TRBD1
cdr3_aa: CASSWTGNNEQFF
cdr3_nt: TGTGCCAGCAGTTGGACAGGGAACAATGAGCAGTTCTTC

j_call: TRBJ1-1
clone_size: NA
v_call: TRBV6-1
d_call: NA
cdr3_aa: CASSVGRPLPLRTEAFF
cdr3_nt: TGTGCCAGCAGTGTGGGGAGGCCCCTCCCTTTACGGACTGAAGCTTTCTTT

j_call: TRBJ2-5
clone_size: NA
v_call: TRBV9
d_call: NA
cdr3_aa: CASSTNPGTHQETQYF
cdr3_nt: TGTGCCAGCAGCACCAACCCCGGGACACACCAAGAGACCCAGTACTTC

j_call: TRBJ1-2
clone_size: NA
v_call: TRBV6-2/TRBV6-3
d_call: NA
cdr3_aa: CASTPGHKLGYTF
cdr3_nt: TGTGCCAGCACCCCCGGACACAAATTGGGCTACACCTTC

j_call: TRBJ1-2
clone_size: NA
v_call: TRBV2
d_call: NA
cdr3_aa: CASAAGRPSGYTF
cdr3_nt: TGTGCCAGCGCGGCAGGGAGACCTTCTGGCTACACCTTC

j_call: TRBJ2-3
clone_size: NA
v_call: TRBV19
d_call: NA
cdr3_aa: CASSPRLGTDTQYF
cdr3_nt: TGTGCCAGTAGTCCCCGACTGGGAACAGATACGCAGTATTTT

j_call: TRBJ2-2
clone_size: NA
v_call: TRBV7-7
d_call: TRBD1
cdr3_aa: CASSPGTGVLTGELFF
cdr3_nt: TGTGCTAGCAGCCCCGGGACAGGAGTTCTCACCGGGGAGCTGTTTTTT

j_call: TRBJ2-1
clone_size: NA
v_call: TRBV11-3
d_call: NA
cdr3_aa: CASSLRTALNNEQFF
cdr3_nt: TGTGCCAGCAGCTTGCGGACAGCCCTTAATAATGAGCAGTTCTTC

j_call: TRBJ1-5
clone_size: NA
v_call: TRBV28
d_call: NA
cdr3_aa: CASSPIILTASNQPQHF
cdr3_nt: TGTGCCAGCAGTCCTATAATATTGACAGCGAGCAATCAGCCCCAGCATTTT

j_call: TRBJ1-5
clone_size: NA
v_call: TRBV6-5
d_call: NA
cdr3_aa: CASSYSAGANQPQHF
cdr3_nt: TGTGCCAGCAGTTACTCAGCAGGGGCCAATCAGCCCCAGCATTTT

j_call: TRBJ1-1
clone_size: NA
v_call: TRBV3-1/TRBV3-2
d_call: NA
cdr3_aa: CASSQEGGMRSTEAFF
cdr3_nt: TGTGCCAGCAGCCAAGAGGGGGGGATGAGGAGCACTGAAGCTTTCTTT

j_call: TRBJ1-6
clone_size: NA
v_call: TRBV3-1/TRBV3-2
d_call: NA
cdr3_aa: CASSQEQIFSYNSPLHF
cdr3_nt: TGTGCCAGCAGCCAAGAACAGATTTTCTCCTATAATTCACCCCTCCACTTT

j_call: TRBJ1-1
clone_size: NA
v_call: TRBV7-9
d_call: NA
cdr3_aa: CASSLTRGTEAFF
cdr3_nt: TGTGCCAGCAGCTTAACCAGGGGAACTGAAGCTTTCTTT

j_call: TRBJ1-4
clone_size: NA
v_call: TRBV7-2
d_call: TRBD1
cdr3_aa: CASSVTGTGYEKLFF
cdr3_nt: TGTGCCAGCAGCGTTACCGGGACAGGGTATGAAAAACTGTTTTTT

j_call: TRBJ1-2
clone_size: NA
v_call: TRBV30
d_call: NA
cdr3_aa: CAWRPGQHYGYTF
cdr3_nt: TGTGCCTGGAGGCCGGGACAACACTATGGCTACACCTTC

j_call: TRBJ2-7
clone_size: NA
v_call: TRBV10-2
d_call: NA
cdr3_aa: CASTGTAVNEQYF
cdr3_nt: TGCGCCAGCACCGGGACCGCGGTCAACGAGCAGTACTTC

j_call: TRBJ2-7
clone_size: NA
v_call: TRBV4-1
d_call: TRBD2
cdr3_aa: CASSRTGTSSYEQYF
cdr3_nt: TGCGCCAGCAGCCGCACCGGGACTAGCTCCTACGAGCAGTACTTC

j_call: TRBJ2-5
clone_size: NA
v_call: TRBV4-3
d_call: TRBD2
cdr3_aa: CASSQDFQAGGFDETQYF
cdr3_nt: TGCGCCAGCAGCCAAGACTTTCAAGCGGGGGGTTTCGATGAGACCCAGTACTTC

j_call: TRBJ2-6
clone_size: NA
v_call: TRBV6-6
d_call: TRBD1
cdr3_aa: CAGQGASGANVLTF
cdr3_nt: TGTGCGGGACAGGGGGCTTCTGGGGCCAACGTCCTGACTTTC